The entry below gives a single T cell receptor beta chain sequence along with its context. This clone has more than one count but fewer than ten. Its antigen is unknown. No quality values exist for individual bases; no much larger clone is one base distant. The library was prepared using the immunoSEQ multiplex PCR assay. For the multiplex PCR, a mixture combining 60 forward primers for TCR Vbeta segments and 13 reverse primers for TCR Jbeta segments was used. A multiplex PCR assay on genomic DNA amplified the CDR3 region of rearranged TCR beta genes. Amplified TCR beta libraries were sequenced as 87-base-pair reads on the Illumina HiSeq System. On the authors' methods: A later analysis tallied about 77 million unique TCR beta chains across the 700 or so repertoires, and about 10 million of those chains were shared by two or more donors. A nearest-neighbor algorithm error-corrected the raw reads and collapsed the reads into unique sequences, merging closely related sequences to remove PCR and sequencing errors. CDR3 sequences were aligned to IMGT reference sequences to assign V, D and J gene segments. For a sequence to be retained, at least a six-nucleotide match to both a V gene segment and a J gene segment was required. A rearrangement counted as productive if the CDR3 had no stop codons and remained in frame with V and J, and every other rearrangement counted as non-productive. CDR3 was defined by IMGT convention, running from the second conserved V-encoded cysteine to the conserved J-encoded phenylalanine. The earlier analysis of about 560 of the donors excluded any sequence lacking an unambiguous match to a single V gene segment. In an earlier analysis of 450 to 700 of the donors, V segments were called functional above 56.7% productive rearrangements and were called segregating when the between-donor standard deviation exceeded 5%. A statistical classification framework was built for diagnosing cytomegalovirus status from the catalog of TCR beta chain sequences. V and J gene assignment, in a later analysis, came from comparing TCR nucleotide sequences with IMGT/GENE-DB human TR gene sequences. In a later analysis, CDR3 sequences and most-parsimonious VDJ recombination scenarios were assigned using the TCRdist pipeline. A later analysis defined each TCR beta chain by its CDR3 amino acid sequence plus V-gene family, and excluded reads lacking a unique V-gene family. As a way to deal with suspected cross-contamination and a sequencing artifact, a later analysis dropped hundreds of nucleotide sequences that were highly shared and had low generation probability. For each public chain, a later analysis derived a clonal expansion index from normalized ranks of inferred template counts within each repertoire. A later analysis computed generation probabilities with a VDJ recombination model fitted to out-of-frame rearrangements, and checked the results against IGoR. In a later analysis, hypergeometric tests were used to score TCR-TCR, TCR-HLA and TCR-CMV co-occurrence, with a repertoire-size bias correction applied to TCR pairs. In a later analysis, false discovery rates were estimated by permuting HLA or CMV assignments 20 times. In a later analysis, co-occurring TCRs were grouped using DBSCAN, and TCRdist sequence similarity was added for clustering within HLA-allele-positive subsets. Repertoires with fewer than 30,000 or more than 120,000 public chains were left out of co-occurrence clustering, as were four to six repertoires with anomalous nucleotide sharing. What TCRdb holds here is the immuneACCESS table cut down to in-frame rearrangements. Part of the clones is not present; checked against another copy, under half of the missing clones reflect an unresolved V gene, and the others are unexplained. V and J calls and clone size are as listed in that table; D and trimming were resolved from the DNA. This sample lists 110,000 to 150,000 clones; approximately 63% were detected once. The ten biggest clones cover roughly 1.9% of the sample.

The data are from a study of cytomegalovirus exposure and HLA in healthy donors listed by TCRdb under 2017. In the study overall: An earlier analysis of fewer than 750 of the donors reported about 300 Gb of sequence data and 90 million to 120 million unique TCR beta sequences obtained from approximately 180 million T cells. About 280 gigabases of sequencing data and around 80 million unique TCR sequences made up an early release that covered several hundred HLA-typed donors. The genetic ancestry cluster associated with self-reported Caucasian donors included 80% to 90% of the 398 genotyped donors. The study aimed to test whether cataloging public T cell receptors could reveal signatures of past pathogen exposure. The study profiled the T cell repertoires of 500 to 800 subjects by immunosequencing and related them to cytomegalovirus serostatus. Besides the first cohort of about 730 subjects, a separate validation cohort made up of about 120 different subjects was used. To predict cytomegalovirus infection status, the study combined high-throughput TCR immunosequencing, statistical association of individual TCRs with disease status, and machine learning. A later analysis re-analyzed previously published TCR beta repertoires from approximately 670 donors and added high-resolution HLA genotyping to study TCR occurrence patterns. Rather than using new phenotypic data, the later analysis identified candidate immune exposures from TCR beta sequences and from how often those sequences occurred across donors. To decide whether each TCR beta V gene segment behaved as functional or pseudogenic, an earlier analysis of some 570 of the donors relied on high-throughput TCR beta sequencing. Donor age, sex, ethnicity and CMV serostatus were compiled alongside the repertoire data. A later genetic analysis used genome-wide SNP genotypes for 398 of the 666 donors, treating that subset as a discovery cohort. All discovery cohort repertoires had been generated using a single sequencing platform. Class I and class II HLA loci were covered by the typing at four-digit resolution. The number of typed donors differed by locus: 629-630 for A, B, C, DRB1 and DQB1; 522 for DQA1; 606 for DPA1; and roughly 450 for DPB1. Four or five DR-DQ haplotypes were treated as single units for association and clustering because of strong linkage in the cohort. Across some 400 genotyped donors of the cohort, an average of roughly 230,000 unique TCR beta nucleotide sequences per donor were sequenced, and 15% to 20% of those sequences were non-productive. What the authors observed across the whole study: Most CMV-associated TCR beta chains appeared to be HLA-restricted in a later analysis, and the HLA associations seemed to be driven largely by CMV exposure. Immune exposure information for the cohort was limited to CMV serostatus. Linkage disequilibrium might explain the correlated functional status among segregating V segments, but an unknown experimental factor could not be ruled out. The study gave a list of about 160 TCR beta chains associated with cytomegalovirus. A later analysis found that HLA-associated TCR beta chains were more clonally expanded and had lower generation probabilities than equally common non-associated chains. In this cohort, only TCR beta chains were sequenced, and detectable features were limited by the absence of alpha or paired-chain data. A later analysis found that TCR association rates varied across HLA loci, with DRB1 alleles showing the most associated TCRs and HLA-C alleles the fewest. Compared with the approximately 600-donor mean, donors in an Asian-associated ancestry cluster had fewer N-insertions in productive TCRs, according to a later genetic analysis. When HLA alleles, especially DR and DQ, strongly co-occurred, TCR associations were difficult to assign to individual alleles. Because counts were too low, about 15 rarely observed V segments, including chromosome 9 orphons, were left out of the earlier analysis of a few hundred of the donors. Because HLA typing was missing for some donors at each locus, association tests included only the typed subset. A further reported finding was that TCR beta sequences accurately predicted the HLA-A and HLA-B alleles for most subjects in the first cohort. An association between a missense DCLRE1C variant and V-gene and J-gene trimming of TCR beta chains was found in a later genetic analysis and replicated in an independent cohort. The 87-base-pair reads could not distinguish some IMGT-functional V segments, including TRBV6-2 and TRBV6-3, so those segments were excluded. According to a later analysis, parvovirus B19, influenza, CMV and Epstein-Barr virus appeared linked to several top co-occurrence clusters. The classifier was reported to diagnose cytomegalovirus status with high specificity and sensitivity in both the original and validation cohorts. A later analysis associated about 17,000 TCR beta sequences with specific HLA alleles at a false discovery rate of 0.05. Sequencing depth was assumed to be roughly uniform across donors in the presence/absence analyses, though that assumption may not hold. The sequencing pipeline was judged likely to have produced a cluster of highly shared sequence variants as a technical artifact. Broadly in line with IMGT annotations, most TCR beta V segments showed up in productive rearrangements about 87% or about 30% of the time in an earlier analysis of a few hundred of the donors. Three of the identified cytomegalovirus-associated TCR beta chains were confirmed in vitro to be specific for cytomegalovirus antigens. Across donors, most TCR sequences were observed very rarely, whereas some public TCRs were present in many individuals. It was suggested by the authors that the approach could potentially be generalized to other disease states and immunological phenotypes.

The CDR3 holds 14 amino acids from the cysteine to the phenylalanine. Only CDR3 DNA remains: 42 bases, in frame from the first base. CDR1 SGHRS and CDR2 YFSETQ were looked up in the germline V gene. After removal of 4 bases from V and 6 bases from J, the junction retains 7 bases not matched to a gene. The cohort was made up of hundreds of healthy bone marrow donors. All cohort members were sampled while nominally healthy, although unrecorded immune exposures were likely present. The donor tested CMV seropositive and was one of the 289 seropositive cohort members. A peripheral blood sample was provided by each donor, and peripheral blood mononuclear cells were used for TCR beta sequencing. Genomic DNA was extracted from the blood cell samples with the Qiagen DNeasy Blood Extraction Kit.

The receptor was isolated from a woman in her sixties in good health and CMV-seropositive. The chain employs TRBV5-1 and TRBJ2-7, with 10 central nucleotides matching TRBD2. The sequenced material came from PBMCs. The CDR3 in this case is CASSQAGGGVEQYF. The nucleotides are TGCGCCAGCAGCCAAGCGGGAGGGGGTGTCGAGCAGTACTTC. The entire variable domain, with the stretches around the CDR3 drawn from the reference TRBV5-1 and TRBJ2-7 proteins, is KAGVTQTPRYLIKTRGQQVTLSCSPISGHRSVSWYQQTPGQGLQFLFEYFSETQRNKGNFPGRFSGRQFSNSRSEMNVSTLELGDSALYLCASSQAGGGVEQYFGPGTRLTVT.